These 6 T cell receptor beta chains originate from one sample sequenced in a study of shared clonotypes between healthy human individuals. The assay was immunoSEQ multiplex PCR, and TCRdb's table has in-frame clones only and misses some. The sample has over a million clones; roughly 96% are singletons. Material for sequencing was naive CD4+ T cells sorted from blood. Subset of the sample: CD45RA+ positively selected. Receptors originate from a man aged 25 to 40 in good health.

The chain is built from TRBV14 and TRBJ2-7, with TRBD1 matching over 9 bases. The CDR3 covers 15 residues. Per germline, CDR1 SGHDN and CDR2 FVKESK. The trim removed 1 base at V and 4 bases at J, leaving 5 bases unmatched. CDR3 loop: CASSQVYRGRYEQYF. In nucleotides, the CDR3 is TGTGCCAGCAGCCAAGTATACAGGGGGCGGTACGAGCAGTACTTC.

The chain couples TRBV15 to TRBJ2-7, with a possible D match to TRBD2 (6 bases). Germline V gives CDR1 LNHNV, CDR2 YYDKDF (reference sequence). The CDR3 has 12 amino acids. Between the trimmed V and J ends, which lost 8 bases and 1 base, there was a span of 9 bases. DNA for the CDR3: TGTGCCACCTCAGGGACTTCCTACGAGCAGTACTTC. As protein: CATSGTSYEQYF.

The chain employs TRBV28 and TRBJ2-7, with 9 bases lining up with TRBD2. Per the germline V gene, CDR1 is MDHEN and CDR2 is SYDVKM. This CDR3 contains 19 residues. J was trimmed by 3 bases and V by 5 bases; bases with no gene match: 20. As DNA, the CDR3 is TGTGCCAGCAGTACCTATTTCCCCGGGGGGCTAGCGGGAAACTACGAGCAGTACTTC. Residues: CASSTYFPGGLAGNYEQYF.

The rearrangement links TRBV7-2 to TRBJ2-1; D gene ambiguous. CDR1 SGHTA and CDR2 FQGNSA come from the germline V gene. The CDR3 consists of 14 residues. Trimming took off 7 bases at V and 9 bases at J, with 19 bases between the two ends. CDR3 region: CASNSRGPAVEQFF. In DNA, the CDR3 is TGTGCCAGCAACTCAAGAGGTCCGGCGGTTGAGCAGTTCTTC. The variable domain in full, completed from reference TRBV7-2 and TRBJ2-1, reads GAGVSQSPSNKVTEKGKDVELRCDPISGHTALYWYRQSLGQGLEFLIYFQGNSAPDKSGLPSDRFSAERTGGSVSTLTIQRTQQEDSAVYLCASNSRGPAVEQFFGPGTRLTVL.

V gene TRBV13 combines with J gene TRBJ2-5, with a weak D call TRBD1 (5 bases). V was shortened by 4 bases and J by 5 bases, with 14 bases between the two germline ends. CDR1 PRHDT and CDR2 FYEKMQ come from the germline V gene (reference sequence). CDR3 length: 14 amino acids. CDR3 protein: CASSSRGRRETQYF. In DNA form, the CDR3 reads TGTGCCAGCAGCTCTAGGGGCAGGCGGGAGACCCAGTACTTC.

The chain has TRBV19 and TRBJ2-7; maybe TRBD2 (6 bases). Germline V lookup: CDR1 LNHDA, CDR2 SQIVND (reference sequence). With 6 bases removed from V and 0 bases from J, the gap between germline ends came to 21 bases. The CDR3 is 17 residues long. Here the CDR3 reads CASSAGGLLGDSYEQYF. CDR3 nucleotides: TGTGCCAGTAGCGCCGGGGGACTTTTAGGGGACTCCTACGAGCAGTACTTC.